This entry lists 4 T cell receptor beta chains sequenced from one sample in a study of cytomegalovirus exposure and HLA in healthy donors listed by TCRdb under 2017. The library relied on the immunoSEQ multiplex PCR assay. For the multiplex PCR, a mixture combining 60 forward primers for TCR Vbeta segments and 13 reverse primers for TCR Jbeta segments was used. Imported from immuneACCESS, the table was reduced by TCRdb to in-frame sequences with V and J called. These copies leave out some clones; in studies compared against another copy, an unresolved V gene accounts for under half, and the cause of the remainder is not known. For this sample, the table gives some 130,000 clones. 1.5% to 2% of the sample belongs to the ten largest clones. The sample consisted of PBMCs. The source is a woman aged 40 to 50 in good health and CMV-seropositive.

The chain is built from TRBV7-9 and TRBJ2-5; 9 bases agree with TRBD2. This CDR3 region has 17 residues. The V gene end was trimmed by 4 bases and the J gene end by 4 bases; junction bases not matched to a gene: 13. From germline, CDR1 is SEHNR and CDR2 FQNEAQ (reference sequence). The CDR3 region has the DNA TGTGCCAGCAGCTCAGACCTTAGCGGGAGATCTAGAGAGACCCAGTACTTC. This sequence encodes CASSSDLSGRSRETQYF.

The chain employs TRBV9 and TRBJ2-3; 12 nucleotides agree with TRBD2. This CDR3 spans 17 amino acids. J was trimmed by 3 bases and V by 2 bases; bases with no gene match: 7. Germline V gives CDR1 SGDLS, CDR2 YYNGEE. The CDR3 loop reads CASSVRLAGDGTDTQYF. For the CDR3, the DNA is TGTGCCAGCAGCGTCCGACTAGCGGGAGATGGGACAGATACGCAGTATTTT.

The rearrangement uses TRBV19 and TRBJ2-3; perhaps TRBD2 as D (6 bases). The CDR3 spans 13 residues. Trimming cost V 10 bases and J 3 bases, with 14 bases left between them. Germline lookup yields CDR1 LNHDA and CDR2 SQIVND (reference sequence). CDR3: CATAGSGTDTQYF. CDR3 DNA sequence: TGTGCCACCGCCGGGAGTGGTACAGATACGCAGTATTTT.

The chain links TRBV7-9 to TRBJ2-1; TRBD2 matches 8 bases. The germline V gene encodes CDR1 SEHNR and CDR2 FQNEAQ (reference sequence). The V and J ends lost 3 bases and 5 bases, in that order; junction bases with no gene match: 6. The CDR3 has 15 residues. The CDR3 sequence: CASSFFGGRNNEQFF. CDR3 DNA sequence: TGTGCCAGCAGCTTTTTTGGCGGGAGGAACAATGAGCAGTTCTTC.